Following are 19 T cell receptor beta chains from one sample sequenced in a study of T cell responses to AZD1222 COVID-19 vaccine. Here immunoSEQ multiplex PCR was the method, and the copy in TCRdb shows in-frame clones only, minus some. The sample has about 160,000 clones, approximately 87% seen once. The sequences come from peripheral blood, collected 28 days after the second AZD1222 dose. The receptors come from an adult who received the AZD1222 COVID-19 vaccine.

This clone has only a few counts. The chain uses TRBV11-2 and TRBJ1-5; weak D call: TRBD1 (5 bases). Trimming shortened V by 0 bases and J by 7 bases, and 13 bases separated the two germline ends. Germline V gives CDR1 SGHAT, CDR2 FQNNGV. The CDR3 totals 15 residues. CDR3 sequence reads: CASSLEGRESQPQHF. CDR3 nucleotide sequence: TGTGCCAGCAGCTTAGAGGGCAGGGAGAGCCAGCCCCAGCATTTT.

The CDR3 is CASSLRGDPEAFF. DNA for the CDR3: TGCGCCAGCAGCCTCCGGGGGGACCCTGAAGCTTTCTTT. The chain links TRBV5-1 to TRBJ1-1; weak D call: TRBD1 (5 bases). The CDR3 is 13 amino acids. Germline-derived CDR1 and CDR2 are SGHRS and YFSETQ. V gave up 4 bases and J gave up 6 bases, with 13 bases separating them. Drawing the rest from reference TRBV5-1 and TRBJ1-1, the complete variable domain is KAGVTQTPRYLIKTRGQQVTLSCSPISGHRSVSWYQQTPGQGLQFLFEYFSETQRNKGNFPGRFSGRQFSNSRSEMNVSTLELGDSALYLCASSLRGDPEAFFGQGTRLTVV.

The chain carries TRBV6-5 and TRBJ2-1; possible D gene TRBD2, 6 bases. The V end was cut by 5 bases, the J end by 8 bases, with 10 bases between. The germline gives CDR1 MNHEY, CDR2 SVGAGI. The CDR3 runs to 12 residues. CDR3 coding DNA: TGTGCCAGCAGTCCCGGGGGAGATGAGCAGTTCTTC. Translation gives CASSPGGDEQFF.

The V call is TRBV4-3, the J call TRBJ1-2; 7 bases match TRBD1. V trimming: 3 bases; J trimming: 3 bases; junction bases outside the gene matches: 4. The CDR3 is 14 residues long. Looked up from germline, CDR1 is LGHNA and CDR2 is YSLEER. The CDR3: CASSHADRDYGYTF. In DNA form, the CDR3 reads TGCGCCAGCAGCCACGCCGACAGGGACTATGGCTACACCTTC.

The CDR3 is CASSQDRSRASEAFF. Written as DNA, the CDR3 is TGCGCCAGCAGCCAAGATCGAAGTCGGGCCTCTGAAGCTTTCTTT. The rearrangement uses TRBV4-3 and TRBJ1-1; no clear D. CDR3 length: 15 residues. Germline values: CDR1 LGHNA, CDR2 YSLEER. Between the trimmed V and J ends, which lost 0 bases and 6 bases, there was a span of 14 bases.

The rearrangement joins TRBV3-1 (or the pseudogene TRBV3-2) to TRBJ1-1; no reliable D call. Per the germline V gene, CDR1 is LGHDT and CDR2 is YNNKEL (reference sequence). This CDR3 is built from 14 residues. Trimming stripped 1 base from V and 0 bases from J, with 6 bases between. The CDR3 DNA reads TGTGCCAGCAGCCAAGTTGGGTTGAACACTGAAGCTTTCTTT. Its translation: CASSQVGLNTEAFF.

This clone was observed a handful of times. The rearrangement joins TRBV29-1 to TRBJ1-3, with D possibly TRBD1 on 6 matching bases. Germline lookup yields CDR1 SQVTM and CDR2 ANQGSEA. Trimming left V 6 bases short and J 0 bases short, with 15 bases between. The CDR3 length is 15 residues. CDR3 loop: CSVGDLDSSGNTIYF. In DNA, the CDR3 is TGCAGCGTCGGGGACTTGGACAGCTCTGGAAACACCATATATTTT.

J is TRBJ2-7 and V is TRBV18; a weak D match, TRBD1 (5 bases). CDR3 length: 15 residues. V was cut by 2 bases and J by 5 bases, with 16 bases left in between. Germline CDR1 reads KGHSH; CDR2 reads LQKENI. The DNA for the CDR3 is TGTGCCAGCTCACCAATTGGGGCGTCTAGAAACGAGCAGTACTTC. Encoded protein: CASSPIGASRNEQYF.

The chain has TRBV5-1 and TRBJ1-5; D is unclear. The V and J ends lost 0 bases and 3 bases respectively, with 7 bases between them. This CDR3 has 14 amino acids. Germline CDR1 is SGHRS and CDR2 is YFSETQ. CDR3 DNA sequence: TGCGCCAGCAGCTTGGAAGGAGACAATCAGCCCCAGCATTTT. It encodes CASSLEGDNQPQHF.

This clone was recorded a few times. The genes are TRBV12-3 or TRBV12-4 and TRBJ1-2; D is uncertain. V lost 5 bases, J lost 4 bases, and 11 bases lay in between. This CDR3 comprises 13 residues. CDR3 loop: CASSPQAIYGYTF. The CDR3 bases are TGTGCCAGCAGTCCGCAGGCAATCTATGGCTACACCTTC.

This clone was seen a single time. This sequence joins TRBV11-2 and TRBJ1-3, with D uncertain. With 7 bases removed from V and 4 bases from J, the gap between germline ends came to 14 bases. The CDR3 length is 14 residues. Germline values: CDR1 SGHAT, CDR2 FQNNGV. DNA for the CDR3: TGTGCCAGCACCCCCGGCCCCATCGGAAACACCATATATTTT. It translates to CASTPGPIGNTIYF.

V usage is TRBV6-2 or TRBV6-3 and J usage is TRBJ1-1, with 7 bases matching TRBD1. The ends lost 2 bases at V and 7 bases at J; junction bases unmatched: 4. CDR1 MNHEY and CDR2 SVGEGT come from the germline V gene. The CDR3 is made up of 13 amino acids. In DNA form, the CDR3 reads TGTGCCAGCAGTTACACTAACAGGGGTGAAGCTTTCTTT. This sequence encodes CASSYTNRGEAFF.

The chain has TRBV5-6 and TRBJ1-2; no definite D call. The ends were cut back, 1 base at V and 7 bases at J, with 11 bases in the middle. CDR1 is SGHDT and CDR2 is YYEEEE in the germline V gene. The CDR3 runs 13 residues. The CDR3 DNA reads as TGTGCCAGCAGCTTGCAAGGGCCCCCTGGCTACACCTTC. Protein sequence: CASSLQGPPGYTF. Looking up the rest from reference TRBV5-6 and TRBJ1-2 gives the full variable domain: DAGVTQSPTHLIKTRGQQVTLRCSPKSGHDTVSWYQQALGQGPQFIFQYYEEEERQRGNFPDRFSGHQFPNYSSELNVNALLLGDSALYLCASSLQGPPGYTFGSGTRLTVV.

The chain joins TRBV29-1 to TRBJ2-5; 7 bases line up with TRBD1. V lost 7 bases, J lost 2 bases, and 1 base stayed unmatched. The CDR3 totals 11 residues. The germline V gene has CDR1 SQVTM and CDR2 ANQGSEA. The CDR3 coding sequence is TGCAGCGGACAGGGACAAGAGACCCAGTACTTC. Translating gives CSGQGQETQYF.

The chain links TRBV11-2 to TRBJ1-2; D is possibly TRBD1 (6 bases). The V and J ends lost 5 bases and 7 bases respectively, with 17 bases between them. From germline, CDR1 is SGHAT and CDR2 FQNNGV. The length of the CDR3 is 14 residues. CDR3 nucleotides: TGTGCCAGCAGCCCCGTCCGGGGGCTTGGTGGCTACACCTTC. Its protein is CASSPVRGLGGYTF.

This clone was observed a single time. This chain uses TRBV6-5 with TRBJ1-1; D not certain. Trimming stripped 4 bases from V and 3 bases from J, with 9 bases between. Germline CDR1 MNHEY, CDR2 SVGAGI. This CDR3 spans 13 amino acids. Here the CDR3 reads CASSLNKDTEAFF. In DNA form, the CDR3 reads TGTGCCAGCAGTTTGAACAAAGACACTGAAGCTTTCTTT.

This chain connects TRBV27 to TRBJ1-1, with D perhaps matching TRBD1 (6 bases). The germline V gene encodes CDR1 MNHEY and CDR2 SMNVEV (reference sequence). The V end lost 5 bases, the J end lost 0 bases, and 10 bases lay between the germline ends. CDR3 length: 14 amino acids. CDR3 in amino acids: CASSLPGVNTEAFF. The DNA of the CDR3 is TGTGCCAGCAGTCTACCAGGGGTGAACACTGAAGCTTTCTTT.

There are many counts of this clone. The genes are TRBV7-9 and TRBJ2-5; 7 bases fit TRBD2. Germline V gene sequence: CDR1 SEHNR, CDR2 FQNEAQ (reference sequence). The CDR3 extends over 15 amino acids. V shed 5 bases and J 4 bases; nucleotides not matched to a gene: 10. CDR3: CASSVGGGGGETQYF. In DNA, the CDR3 is TGTGCCAGCAGCGTCGGTGGCGGGGGTGGAGAGACCCAGTACTTC.

The chain joins TRBV18 to TRBJ1-3, with 7 bases fitting TRBD1. The V segment lost 0 bases and the J segment 4 bases; nucleotides outside the gene matches: 9. CDR3 length equals 17 residues. Germline CDR1 reads KGHSH; CDR2 reads LQKENI. CDR3 sequence (DNA): TGTGCCAGCTCACCACCTGGACAGGTCCTATCGGGAAACACCATATATTTT. Translation: CASSPPGQVLSGNTIYF.